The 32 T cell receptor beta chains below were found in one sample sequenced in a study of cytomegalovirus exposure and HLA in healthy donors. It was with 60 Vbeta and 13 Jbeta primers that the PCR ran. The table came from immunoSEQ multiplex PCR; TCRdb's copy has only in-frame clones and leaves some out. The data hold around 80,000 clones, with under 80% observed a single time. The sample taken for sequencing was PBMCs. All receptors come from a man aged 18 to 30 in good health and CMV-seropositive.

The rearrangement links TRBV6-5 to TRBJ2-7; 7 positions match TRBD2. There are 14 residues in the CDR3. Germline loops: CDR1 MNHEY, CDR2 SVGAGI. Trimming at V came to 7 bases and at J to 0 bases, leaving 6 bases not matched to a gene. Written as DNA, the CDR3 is TGTGCCAGCAAAATCGGGACTACCTCCTACGAGCAGTACTTC. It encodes CASKIGTTSYEQYF.

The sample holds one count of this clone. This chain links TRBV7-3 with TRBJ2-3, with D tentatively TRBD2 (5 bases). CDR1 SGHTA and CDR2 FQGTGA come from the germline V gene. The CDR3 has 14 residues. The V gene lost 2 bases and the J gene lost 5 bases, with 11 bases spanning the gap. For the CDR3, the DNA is TGTGCCAGCAGCTTAGGTGGGAGTGGAGATACGCAGTATTTT. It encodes CASSLGGSGDTQYF.

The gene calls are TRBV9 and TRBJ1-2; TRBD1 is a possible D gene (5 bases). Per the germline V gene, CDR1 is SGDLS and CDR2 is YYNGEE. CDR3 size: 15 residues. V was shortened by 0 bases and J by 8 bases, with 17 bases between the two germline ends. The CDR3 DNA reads TGTGCCAGCAGCGTAGCAGCGGGGGACCCGGGAGGCTACACCTTC. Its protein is CASSVAAGDPGGYTF. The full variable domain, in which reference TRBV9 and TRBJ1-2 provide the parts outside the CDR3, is DSGVTQTPKHLITATGQRVTLRCSPRSGDLSVYWYQQSLDQGLQFLIQYYNGEERAKGNILERFSAQQFPDLHSELNLSSLELGDSALYFCASSVAAGDPGGYTFGSGTRLTVV.

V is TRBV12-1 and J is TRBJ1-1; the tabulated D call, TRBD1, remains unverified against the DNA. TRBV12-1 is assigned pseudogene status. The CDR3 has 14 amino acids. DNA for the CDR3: TGTGCCAGCAGCCCCCCGACAGCCAACACTGAAGCTTTCTTT. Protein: CASSPPTANTEAFF.

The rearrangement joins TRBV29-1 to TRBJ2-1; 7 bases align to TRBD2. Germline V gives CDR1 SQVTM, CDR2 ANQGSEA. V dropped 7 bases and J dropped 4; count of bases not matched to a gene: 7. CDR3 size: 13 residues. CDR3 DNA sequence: TGCAGCGGAACTAGCGCCCCATACAATGAGCAGTTCTTC. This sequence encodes CSGTSAPYNEQFF.

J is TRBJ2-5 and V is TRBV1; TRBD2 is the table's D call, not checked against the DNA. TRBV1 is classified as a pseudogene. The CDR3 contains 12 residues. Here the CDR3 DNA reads TGCACCAGCAGCCGGTCGCCGGGGACCCAGTACTTC. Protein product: CTSSRSPGTQYF.

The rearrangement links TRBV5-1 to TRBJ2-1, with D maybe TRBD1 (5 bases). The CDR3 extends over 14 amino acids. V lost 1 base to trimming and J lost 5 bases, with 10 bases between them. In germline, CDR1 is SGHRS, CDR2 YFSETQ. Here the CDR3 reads CASSLSHRNNEQFF. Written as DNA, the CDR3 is TGCGCCAGCAGCTTGTCCCACAGGAACAATGAGCAGTTCTTC.

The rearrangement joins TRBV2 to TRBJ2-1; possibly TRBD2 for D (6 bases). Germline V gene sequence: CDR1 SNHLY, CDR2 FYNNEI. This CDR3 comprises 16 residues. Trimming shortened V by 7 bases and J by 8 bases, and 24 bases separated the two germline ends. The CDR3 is CASTPSAGRPPDEQFF. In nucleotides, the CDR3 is TGTGCCAGCACCCCCTCAGCGGGTCGACCCCCGGATGAGCAGTTCTTC.

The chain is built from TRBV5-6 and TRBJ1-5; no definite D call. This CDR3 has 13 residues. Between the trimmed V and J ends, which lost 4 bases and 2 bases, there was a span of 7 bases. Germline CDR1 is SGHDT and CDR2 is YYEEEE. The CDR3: CASSPQRNQPQHF. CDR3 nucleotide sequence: TGTGCCAGCAGCCCACAACGCAATCAGCCCCAGCATTTT.

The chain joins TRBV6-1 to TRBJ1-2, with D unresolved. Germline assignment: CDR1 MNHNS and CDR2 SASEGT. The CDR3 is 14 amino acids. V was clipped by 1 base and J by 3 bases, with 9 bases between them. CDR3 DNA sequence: TGTGCCAGCAGTGAAGGGGCAGCACACTATGGCTACACCTTC. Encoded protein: CASSEGAAHYGYTF.

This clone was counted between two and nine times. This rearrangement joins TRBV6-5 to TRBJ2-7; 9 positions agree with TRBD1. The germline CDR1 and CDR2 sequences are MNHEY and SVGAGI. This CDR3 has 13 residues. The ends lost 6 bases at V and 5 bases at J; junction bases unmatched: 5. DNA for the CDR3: TGTGCCAGCAGACAGGGGGCTTTGAACGAGCAGTACTTC. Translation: CASRQGALNEQYF.

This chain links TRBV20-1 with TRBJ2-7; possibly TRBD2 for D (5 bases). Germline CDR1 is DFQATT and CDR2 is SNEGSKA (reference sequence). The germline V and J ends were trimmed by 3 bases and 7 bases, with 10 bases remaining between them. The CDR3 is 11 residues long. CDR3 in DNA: TGCAGTGCTAGGTTAGCGTGGGAGCAGTACTTC. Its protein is CSARLAWEQYF.

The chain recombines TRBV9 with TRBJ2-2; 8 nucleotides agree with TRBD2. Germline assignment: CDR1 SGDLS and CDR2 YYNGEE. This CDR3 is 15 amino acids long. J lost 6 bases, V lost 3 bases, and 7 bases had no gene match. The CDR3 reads CASSARTSQPGELFF. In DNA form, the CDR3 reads TGTGCCAGCAGCGCCAGGACTAGCCAACCCGGGGAGCTGTTTTTT.

Here the CDR3 reads CASLQGPGGELFF. The CDR3 DNA is TGCGCCAGCCTACAGGGGCCGGGTGGGGAGCTGTTTTTT. The V and J genes are TRBV5-1 and TRBJ2-2; 7 bases are shared with TRBD1. V shed 7 bases, J shed 8 bases, and the junction held 8 bases outside the gene matches. Germline-derived CDR1 and CDR2 are SGHRS and YFSETQ. The CDR3 runs to 13 residues.

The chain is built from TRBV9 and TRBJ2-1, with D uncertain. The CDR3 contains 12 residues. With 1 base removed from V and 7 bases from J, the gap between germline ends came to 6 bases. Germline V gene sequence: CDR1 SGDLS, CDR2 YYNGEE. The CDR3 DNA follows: TGTGCCAGCAGCGTAACAACGAATGAGCAGTTCTTC. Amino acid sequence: CASSVTTNEQFF.

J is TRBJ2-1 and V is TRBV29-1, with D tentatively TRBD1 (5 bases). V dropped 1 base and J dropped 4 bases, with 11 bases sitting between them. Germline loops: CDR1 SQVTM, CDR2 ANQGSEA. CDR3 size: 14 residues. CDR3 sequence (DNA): TGCAGCGTTGAAGGACGGACAATTTACAATGAGCAGTTCTTC. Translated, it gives CSVEGRTIYNEQFF.

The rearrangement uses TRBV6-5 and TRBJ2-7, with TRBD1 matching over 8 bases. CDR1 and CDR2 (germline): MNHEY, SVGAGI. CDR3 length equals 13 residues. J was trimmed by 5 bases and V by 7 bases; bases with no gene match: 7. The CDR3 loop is CASMLGQGDEQYF. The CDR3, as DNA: TGTGCCAGCATGTTAGGACAGGGAGACGAGCAGTACTTC.

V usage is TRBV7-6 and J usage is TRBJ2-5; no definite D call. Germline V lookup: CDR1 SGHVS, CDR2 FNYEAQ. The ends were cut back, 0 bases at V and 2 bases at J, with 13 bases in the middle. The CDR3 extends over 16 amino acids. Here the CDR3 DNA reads TGTGCCAGCAGCTTAGCGCATAGGCGCAGGCAAGAGACCCAGTACTTC. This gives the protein CASSLAHRRRQETQYF.

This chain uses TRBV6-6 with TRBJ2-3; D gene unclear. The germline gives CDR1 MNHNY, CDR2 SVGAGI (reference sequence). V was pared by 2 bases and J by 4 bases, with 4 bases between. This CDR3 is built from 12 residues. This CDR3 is CASSYHADTQYF. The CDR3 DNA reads TGTGCCAGCAGTTACCATGCAGATACGCAGTATTTT.

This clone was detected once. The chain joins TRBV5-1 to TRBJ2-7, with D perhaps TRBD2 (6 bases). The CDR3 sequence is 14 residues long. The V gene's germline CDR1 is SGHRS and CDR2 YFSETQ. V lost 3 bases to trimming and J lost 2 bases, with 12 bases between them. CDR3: CASSSSGLTYEQYF. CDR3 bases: TGCGCCAGCAGCTCCTCGGGACTTACCTACGAGCAGTACTTC.

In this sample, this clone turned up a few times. DNA of the CDR3: TGTGCCAGTCGGACAGGGGCCGCGGGGCAGTATTTT. Translated: CASRTGAAGQYF. This chain joins TRBV25-1 and TRBJ2-3; 9 positions agree with TRBD1. Germline CDR1 reads MGHDK; CDR2 reads SYGVNS. V shed 9 bases and J 11 bases; nucleotides not matched to a gene: 9. This CDR3 comprises 12 residues.

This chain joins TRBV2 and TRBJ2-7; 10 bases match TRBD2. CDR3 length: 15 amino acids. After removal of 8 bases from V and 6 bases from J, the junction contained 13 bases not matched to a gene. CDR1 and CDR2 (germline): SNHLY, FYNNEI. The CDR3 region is CASYRGASGSREQYF. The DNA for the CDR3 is TGTGCCAGCTATAGGGGGGCTAGCGGGAGCCGCGAGCAGTACTTC.

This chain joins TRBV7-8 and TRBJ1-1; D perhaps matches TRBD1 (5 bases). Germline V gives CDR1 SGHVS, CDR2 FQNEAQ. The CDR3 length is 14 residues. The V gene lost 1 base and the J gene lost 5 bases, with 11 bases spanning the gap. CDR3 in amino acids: CASSLDGAVTEAFF. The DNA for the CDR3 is TGTGCCAGCAGCTTAGATGGGGCTGTTACTGAAGCTTTCTTT.

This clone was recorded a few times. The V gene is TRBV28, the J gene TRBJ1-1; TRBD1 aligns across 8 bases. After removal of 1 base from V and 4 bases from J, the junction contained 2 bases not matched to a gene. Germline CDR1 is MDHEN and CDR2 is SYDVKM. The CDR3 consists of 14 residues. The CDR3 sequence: CASSLLDRVTEAFF. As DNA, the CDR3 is TGTGCCAGCAGTTTATTGGACAGGGTCACTGAAGCTTTCTTT.

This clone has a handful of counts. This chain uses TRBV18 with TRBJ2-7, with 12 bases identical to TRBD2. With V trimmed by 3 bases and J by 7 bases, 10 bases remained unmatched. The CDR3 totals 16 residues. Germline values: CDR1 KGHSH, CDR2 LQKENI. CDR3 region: CASSPLSTSGRGEQYF. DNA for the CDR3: TGTGCCAGCTCACCCTTATCGACTAGCGGGAGAGGAGAGCAGTACTTC.

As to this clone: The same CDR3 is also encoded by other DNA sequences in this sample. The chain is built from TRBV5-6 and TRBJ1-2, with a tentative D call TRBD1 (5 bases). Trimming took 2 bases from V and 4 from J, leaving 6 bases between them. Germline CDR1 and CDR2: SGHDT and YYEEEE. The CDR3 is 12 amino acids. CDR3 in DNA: TGTGCCAGCAGCTTAGACAGCTATGGCTACACCTTC. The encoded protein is CASSLDSYGYTF.

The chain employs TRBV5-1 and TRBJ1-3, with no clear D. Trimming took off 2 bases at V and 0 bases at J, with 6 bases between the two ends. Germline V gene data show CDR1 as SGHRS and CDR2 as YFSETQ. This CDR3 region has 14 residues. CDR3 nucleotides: TGCGCCAGCAGCTTTTCGAGCTCTGGAAACACCATATATTTT. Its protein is CASSFSSSGNTIYF. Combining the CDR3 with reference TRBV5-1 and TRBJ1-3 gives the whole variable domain KAGVTQTPRYLIKTRGQQVTLSCSPISGHRSVSWYQQTPGQGLQFLFEYFSETQRNKGNFPGRFSGRQFSNSRSEMNVSTLELGDSALYLCASSFSSSGNTIYFGEGSWLTVV.

CDR3 coding DNA: TGTGCCAGCAGCCCATGGGGACAGCGCACAGATACGCAGTATTTT. Translated, it gives CASSPWGQRTDTQYF. This chain uses TRBV6-5 with TRBJ2-3; 7 bases map to TRBD1. This CDR3 is 15 amino acids long. Per germline, CDR1 MNHEY and CDR2 SVGAGI. With V trimmed by 6 bases and J by 1 base, 7 bases remained unmatched.

In DNA form, the CDR3 reads TGTGCCAGCATCAAGGCAGGGCTGAACACTGAAGCTTTCTTT. It translates to CASIKAGLNTEAFF. The rearrangement uses TRBV6-5 and TRBJ1-1; the D gene is possibly TRBD1 (5 bases). This CDR3 is built from 14 residues. CDR1 is MNHEY, CDR2 SVGAGI, per germline. V lost 7 bases to trimming and J lost 0 bases, with 12 bases between them.

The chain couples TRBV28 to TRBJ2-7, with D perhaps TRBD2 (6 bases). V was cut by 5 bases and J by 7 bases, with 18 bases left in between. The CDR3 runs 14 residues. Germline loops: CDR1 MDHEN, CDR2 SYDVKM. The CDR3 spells CASSPHRRAKEQYF. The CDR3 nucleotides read TGTGCCAGCAGTCCCCACAGGAGGGCCAAAGAGCAGTACTTC.

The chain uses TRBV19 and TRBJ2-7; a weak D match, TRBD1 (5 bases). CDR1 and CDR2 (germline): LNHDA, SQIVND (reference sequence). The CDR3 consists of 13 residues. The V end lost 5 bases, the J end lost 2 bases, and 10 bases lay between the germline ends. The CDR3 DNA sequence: TGTGCCAGTAGTTCCCAGGGTCCCTACGAGCAGTACTTC. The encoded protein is CASSSQGPYEQYF.

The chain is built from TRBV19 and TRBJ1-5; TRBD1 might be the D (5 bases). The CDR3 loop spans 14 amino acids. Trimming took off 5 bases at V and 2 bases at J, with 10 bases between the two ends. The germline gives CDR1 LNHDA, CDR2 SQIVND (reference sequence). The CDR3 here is CASSPQGGNQPQHF. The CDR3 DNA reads TGTGCCAGTAGTCCCCAGGGTGGCAATCAGCCCCAGCATTTT.